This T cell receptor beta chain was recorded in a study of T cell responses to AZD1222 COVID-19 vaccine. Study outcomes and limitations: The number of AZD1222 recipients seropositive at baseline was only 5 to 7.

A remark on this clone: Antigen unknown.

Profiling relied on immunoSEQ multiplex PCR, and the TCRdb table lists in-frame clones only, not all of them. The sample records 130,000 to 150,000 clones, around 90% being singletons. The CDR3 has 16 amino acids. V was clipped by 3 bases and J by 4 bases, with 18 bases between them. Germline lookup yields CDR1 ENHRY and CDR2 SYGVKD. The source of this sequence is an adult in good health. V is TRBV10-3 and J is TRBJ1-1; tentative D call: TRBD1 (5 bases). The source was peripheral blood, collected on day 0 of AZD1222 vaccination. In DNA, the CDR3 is TGTGCCATCAGTGACCTCATTTCGGACACCGTCACTGAAGCTTTCTTT. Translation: CAISDLISDTVTEAFF.